Below, 2 T cell receptor beta chains from the same sample are listed, as sequenced in a study of control samples from healthy donors and cancer patients. The assay was immunoSEQ multiplex PCR, and TCRdb's table has in-frame clones only and misses some. The data contain 120,000 or so clones, about 86% of them singletons. Sequenced sample: blood. Every receptor here comes from a man aged 25-45 years in good health.

This clone was picked up one time. The chain links TRBV12-5 to TRBJ1-1, with D unresolved. This CDR3 has 11 residues. V was trimmed by 2 bases and J by 6 bases, leaving 4 bases between them. The V gene's germline CDR1 is LGHNT and CDR2 FRNRAP. CDR3 protein: CASGLTAEAFF. The CDR3 DNA follows: TGTGCTAGTGGTTTGACGGCTGAAGCTTTCTTT.

The chain carries TRBV3-1 (or the pseudogene TRBV3-2) and TRBJ1-2, with D possibly being TRBD1 (6 bases). The ends were cut back, 6 bases at V and 1 base at J, with 9 bases in the middle. This CDR3 region has 13 residues. The V gene's germline CDR1 is LGHDT and CDR2 YNNKEL (reference sequence). The CDR3 sequence is CASSPGVNYGYTF. CDR3 in DNA: TGTGCCAGCAGTCCAGGGGTTAACTATGGCTACACCTTC.